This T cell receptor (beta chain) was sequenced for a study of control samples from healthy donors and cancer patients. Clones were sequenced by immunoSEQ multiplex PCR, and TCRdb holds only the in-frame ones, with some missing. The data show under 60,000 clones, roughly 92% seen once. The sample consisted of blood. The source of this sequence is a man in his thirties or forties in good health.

CDR3 region: CASGLDGGGRNSPLHF. The DNA for the CDR3 is TGTGCCAGCGGGCTCGATGGGGGAGGCCGTAATTCACCCCTCCACTTT. This chain links TRBV3-1 (or the pseudogene TRBV3-2) with TRBJ1-6; a possible D gene is TRBD1 (5 bases). Germline V gene data show CDR1 as LGHDT and CDR2 as YNNKEL (reference sequence). This CDR3 is built from 16 residues. V gave up 8 bases and J gave up 6 bases, with 20 bases separating them.